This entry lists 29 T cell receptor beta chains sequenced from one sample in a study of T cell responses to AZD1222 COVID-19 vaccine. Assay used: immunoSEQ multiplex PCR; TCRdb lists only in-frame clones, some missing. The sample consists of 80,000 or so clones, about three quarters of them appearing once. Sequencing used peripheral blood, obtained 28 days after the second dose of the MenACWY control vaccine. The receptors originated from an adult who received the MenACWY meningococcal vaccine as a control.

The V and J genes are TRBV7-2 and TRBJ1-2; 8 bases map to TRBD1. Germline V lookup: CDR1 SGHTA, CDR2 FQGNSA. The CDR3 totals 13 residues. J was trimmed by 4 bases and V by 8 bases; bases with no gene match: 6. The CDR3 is CASSQGAGYGYTF. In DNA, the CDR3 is TGTGCCAGCTCTCAGGGGGCGGGCTATGGCTACACCTTC.

CDR3 DNA sequence: TGTGCCAGCGCCCGGGACAGTAATGAAAAACTGTTTTTT. The encoded protein is CASARDSNEKLFF. This rearrangement joins TRBV18 to TRBJ1-4; 7 positions agree with TRBD1. Germline assignment: CDR1 KGHSH and CDR2 LQKENI. The trim removed 8 bases at V and 4 bases at J, leaving 4 bases unmatched. The CDR3 loop spans 13 amino acids.

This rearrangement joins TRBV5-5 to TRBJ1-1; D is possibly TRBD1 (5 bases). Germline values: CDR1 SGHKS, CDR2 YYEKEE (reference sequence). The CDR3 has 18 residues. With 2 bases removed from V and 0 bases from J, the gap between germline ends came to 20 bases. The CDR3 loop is CASSLIPRMGVMNTEAFF. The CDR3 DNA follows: TGTGCCAGCAGCTTAATCCCCAGGATGGGGGTTATGAACACTGAAGCTTTCTTT.

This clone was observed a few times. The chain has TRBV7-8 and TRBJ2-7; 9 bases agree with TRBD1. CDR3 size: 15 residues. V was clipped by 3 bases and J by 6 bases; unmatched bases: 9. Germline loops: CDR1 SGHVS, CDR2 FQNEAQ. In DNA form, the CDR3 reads TGTGCCAGCAGCTTTAAACCGGGACAGGGAGCCGAGCAGTACTTC. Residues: CASSFKPGQGAEQYF.

Here the CDR3 DNA reads TGTGCCAGCAGCCCTATCTCTGGACAAAGCAATCAGCCCCAGCATTTT. Protein sequence: CASSPISGQSNQPQHF. V gene TRBV6-2 or TRBV6-3 combines with J gene TRBJ1-5; a weak D match, TRBD1 (5 bases). Trimming left V 6 bases short and J 1 base short, with 16 bases between. The CDR3 covers 16 residues. The germline V gene has CDR1 MNHEY and CDR2 SVGEGT.

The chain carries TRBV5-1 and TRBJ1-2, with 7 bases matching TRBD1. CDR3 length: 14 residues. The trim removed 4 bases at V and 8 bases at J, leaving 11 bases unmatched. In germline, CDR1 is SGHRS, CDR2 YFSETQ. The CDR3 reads CASSPEGAAAGYTF. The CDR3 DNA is TGCGCCAGCAGCCCGGAGGGGGCAGCTGCGGGCTACACCTTC.

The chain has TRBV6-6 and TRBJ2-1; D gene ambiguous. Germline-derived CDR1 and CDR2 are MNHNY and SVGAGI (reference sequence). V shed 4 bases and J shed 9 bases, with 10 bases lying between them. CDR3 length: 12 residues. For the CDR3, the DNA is TGTGCCAGCAGTTTAACCCGAGTTGAGCAGTTCTTC. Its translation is CASSLTRVEQFF.

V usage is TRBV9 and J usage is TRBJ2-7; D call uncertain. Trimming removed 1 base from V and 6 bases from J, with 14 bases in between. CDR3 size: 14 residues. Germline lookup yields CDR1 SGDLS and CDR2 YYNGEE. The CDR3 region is CASSVRSSNTEQYF. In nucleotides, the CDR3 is TGTGCCAGCAGCGTAAGGAGCTCGAACACCGAGCAGTACTTC.

The CDR3 DNA is TGTGCCAGCAGGGATGAATGGGGGAGGTACGGGAACACAGATACGCAGTATTTT. Translation gives CASRDEWGRYGNTDTQYF. The rearrangement uses TRBV2 and TRBJ2-3, with D maybe TRBD2 (6 bases). The CDR3 spans 18 residues. V lost 6 bases, J lost 2 bases, and 24 bases lay in between. Germline CDR1 reads SNHLY; CDR2 reads FYNNEI.

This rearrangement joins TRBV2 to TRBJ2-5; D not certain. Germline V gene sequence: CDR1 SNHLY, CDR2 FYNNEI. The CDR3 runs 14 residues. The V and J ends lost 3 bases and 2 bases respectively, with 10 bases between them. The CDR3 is CASSEWHQQETQYF. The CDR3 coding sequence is TGTGCCAGCAGTGAGTGGCACCAGCAAGAGACCCAGTACTTC.

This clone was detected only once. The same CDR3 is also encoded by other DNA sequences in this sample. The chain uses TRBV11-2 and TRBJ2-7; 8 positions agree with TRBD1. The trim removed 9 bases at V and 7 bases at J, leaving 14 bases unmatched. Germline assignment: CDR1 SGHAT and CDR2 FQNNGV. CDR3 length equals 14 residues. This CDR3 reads CASSLLTGVREQYF. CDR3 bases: TGTGCCAGTAGCCTACTGACAGGGGTTAGAGAGCAGTACTTC.

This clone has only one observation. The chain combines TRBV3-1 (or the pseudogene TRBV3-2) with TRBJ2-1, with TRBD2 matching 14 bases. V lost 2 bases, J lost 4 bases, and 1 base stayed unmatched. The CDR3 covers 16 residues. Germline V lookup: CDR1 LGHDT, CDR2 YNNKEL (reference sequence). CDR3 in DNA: TGTGCCAGCAGCCAATGGACTAGCGGGGGGTACAATGAGCAGTTCTTC. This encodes CASSQWTSGGYNEQFF.

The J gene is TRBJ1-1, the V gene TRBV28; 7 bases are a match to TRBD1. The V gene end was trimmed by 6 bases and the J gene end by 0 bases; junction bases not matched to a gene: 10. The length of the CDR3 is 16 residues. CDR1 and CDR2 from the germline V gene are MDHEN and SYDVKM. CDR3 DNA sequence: TGTGCCAGCAGCATAGGGGGCTATAGGATGAACACTGAAGCTTTCTTT. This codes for CASSIGGYRMNTEAFF. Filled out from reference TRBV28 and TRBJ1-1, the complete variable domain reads DVKVTQSSRYLVKRTGEKVFLECVQDMDHENMFWYRQDPGLGLRLIYFSYDVKMKEKGDIPEGYSVSREKKERFSLILESASTNQTSMYLCASSIGGYRMNTEAFFGQGTRLTVV.

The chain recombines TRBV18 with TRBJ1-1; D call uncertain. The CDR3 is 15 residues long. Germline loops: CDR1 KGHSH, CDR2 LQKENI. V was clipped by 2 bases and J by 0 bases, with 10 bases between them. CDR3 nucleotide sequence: TGTGCCAGCTCACCATCCTATAGGGTGAACACTGAAGCTTTCTTT. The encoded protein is CASSPSYRVNTEAFF.

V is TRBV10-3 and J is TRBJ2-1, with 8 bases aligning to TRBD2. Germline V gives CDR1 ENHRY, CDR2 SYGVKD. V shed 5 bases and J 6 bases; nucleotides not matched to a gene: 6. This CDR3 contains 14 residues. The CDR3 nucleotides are TGTGCCATCAGTCCACATACTAGCGGCAATGAGCAGTTCTTC. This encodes CAISPHTSGNEQFF.

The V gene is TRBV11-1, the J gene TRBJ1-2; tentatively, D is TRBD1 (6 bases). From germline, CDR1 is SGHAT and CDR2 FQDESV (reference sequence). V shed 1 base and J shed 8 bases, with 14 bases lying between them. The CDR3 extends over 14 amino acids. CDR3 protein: CASSLGSAGEGYTF. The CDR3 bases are TGTGCCAGCAGCTTAGGTTCGGCAGGGGAAGGCTACACCTTC.

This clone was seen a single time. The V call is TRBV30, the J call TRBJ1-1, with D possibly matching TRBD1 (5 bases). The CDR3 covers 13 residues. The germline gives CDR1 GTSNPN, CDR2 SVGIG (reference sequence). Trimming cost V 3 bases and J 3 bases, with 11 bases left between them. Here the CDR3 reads CAWRPRGDTEAFF. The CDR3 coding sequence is TGTGCCTGGAGACCCAGAGGGGACACTGAAGCTTTCTTT.

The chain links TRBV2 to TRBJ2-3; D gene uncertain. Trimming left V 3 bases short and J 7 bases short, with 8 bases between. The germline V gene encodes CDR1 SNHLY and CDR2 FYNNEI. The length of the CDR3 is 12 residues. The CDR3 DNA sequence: TGTGCCAGCAGTGAGGCCCAGCATACGCAGTATTTT. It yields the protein CASSEAQHTQYF.

The CDR3 DNA sequence: TGTGCCAGTAGCGGACAGGGTTTGTTGACTAATGAAAAACTGTTTTTT. Its translation: CASSGQGLLTNEKLFF. The V call is TRBV19, the J call TRBJ1-4, with 8 bases identical to TRBD1. Trimming at V came to 6 bases and at J to 2 bases, leaving 8 bases not matched to a gene. Germline CDR1 LNHDA, CDR2 SQIVND (reference sequence). The CDR3 covers 16 residues.

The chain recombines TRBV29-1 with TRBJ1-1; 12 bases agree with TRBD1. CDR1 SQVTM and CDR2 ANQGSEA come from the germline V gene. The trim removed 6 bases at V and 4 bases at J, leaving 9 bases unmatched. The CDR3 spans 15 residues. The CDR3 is CSVAGTGGLGTEAFF. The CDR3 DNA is TGCAGCGTCGCCGGGACAGGGGGCCTGGGCACTGAAGCTTTCTTT.

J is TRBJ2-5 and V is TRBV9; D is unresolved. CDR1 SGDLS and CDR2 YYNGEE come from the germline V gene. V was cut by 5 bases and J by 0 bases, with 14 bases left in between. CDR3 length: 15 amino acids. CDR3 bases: TGTGCCAGCAGTCGAACAGACTGGTACCAAGAGACCCAGTACTTC. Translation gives CASSRTDWYQETQYF.

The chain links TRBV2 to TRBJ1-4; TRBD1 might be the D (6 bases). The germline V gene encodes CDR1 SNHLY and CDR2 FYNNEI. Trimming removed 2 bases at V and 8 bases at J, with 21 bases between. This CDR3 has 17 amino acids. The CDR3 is CASSETKWTALGEKLFF. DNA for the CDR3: TGTGCCAGCAGTGAAACTAAGTGGACAGCCCTAGGGGAAAAACTGTTTTTT.

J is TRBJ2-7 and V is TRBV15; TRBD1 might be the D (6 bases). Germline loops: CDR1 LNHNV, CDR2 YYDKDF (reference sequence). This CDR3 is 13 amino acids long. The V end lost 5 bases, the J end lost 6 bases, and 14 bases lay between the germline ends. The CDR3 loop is CATSGGRGLEQYF. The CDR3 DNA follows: TGTGCCACCAGCGGCGGCAGGGGCCTCGAGCAGTACTTC.

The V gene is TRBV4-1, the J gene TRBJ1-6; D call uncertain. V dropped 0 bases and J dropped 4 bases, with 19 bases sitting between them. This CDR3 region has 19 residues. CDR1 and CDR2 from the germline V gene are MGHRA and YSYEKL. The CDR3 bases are TGCGCCAGCAGCCAAGATCCTTCCTCCTTGATGGGGTATAATTCACCCCTCCACTTT. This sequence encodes CASSQDPSSLMGYNSPLHF.

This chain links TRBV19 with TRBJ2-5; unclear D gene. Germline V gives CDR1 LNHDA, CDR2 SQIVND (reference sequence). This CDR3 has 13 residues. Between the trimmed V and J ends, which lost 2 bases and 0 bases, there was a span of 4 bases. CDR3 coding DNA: TGTGCCAGTAGTATACAGCACCAAGAGACCCAGTACTTC. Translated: CASSIQHQETQYF.

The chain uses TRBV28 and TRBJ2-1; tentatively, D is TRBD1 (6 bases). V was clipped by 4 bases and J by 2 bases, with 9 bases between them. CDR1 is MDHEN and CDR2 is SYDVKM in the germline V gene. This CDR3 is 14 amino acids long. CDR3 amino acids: CASSSGTTYNEQFF. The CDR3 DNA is TGTGCCAGCAGTTCCGGGACAACCTACAATGAGCAGTTCTTC.

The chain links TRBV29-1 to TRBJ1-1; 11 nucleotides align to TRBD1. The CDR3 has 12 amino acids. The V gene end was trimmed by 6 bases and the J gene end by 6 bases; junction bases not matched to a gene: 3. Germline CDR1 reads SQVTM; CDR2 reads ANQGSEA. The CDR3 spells CSVGQGGSEAFF. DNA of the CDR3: TGCAGCGTGGGACAGGGGGGGTCTGAAGCTTTCTTT. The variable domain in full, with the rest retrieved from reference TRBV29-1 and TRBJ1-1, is SAVISQKPSRDICQRGTSLTIQCQVDSQVTMMFWYRQQPGQSLTLIATANQGSEATYESGFVIDKFPISRPNLTFSTLTVSNMSPEDSSIYLCSVGQGGSEAFFGQGTRLTVV.

The CDR3 DNA reads as TGTGCCAGCAGTTGGGGACAGGAAACAGATACGCAGTATTTT. Translated, it gives CASSWGQETDTQYF. This chain joins TRBV6-5 and TRBJ2-3, with 8 nucleotides matching TRBD1. From germline, CDR1 is MNHEY and CDR2 SVGAGI. Unmatched junction bases numbered 3, after V lost 4 bases and J lost 3 bases. This CDR3 has 14 residues.

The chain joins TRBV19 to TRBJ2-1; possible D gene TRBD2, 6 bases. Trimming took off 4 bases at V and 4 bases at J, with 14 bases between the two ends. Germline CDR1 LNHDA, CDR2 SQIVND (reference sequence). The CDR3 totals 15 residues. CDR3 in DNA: TGTGCCAGTAGTACCCCATGGGGGGTTTACAATGAGCAGTTCTTC. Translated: CASSTPWGVYNEQFF.